The TCR beta chain described here comes from a study of spatial heterogeneity in lung cancer (dated by TCRdb to between 2018 and 2020). With respect to the entire study: More beta-chain than alpha-chain transcripts were consistently detected, likely reflecting higher beta-chain transcript abundance. Nonsynonymous mutation counts, determined by whole-exome sequencing of tumor tissue, were related to TCR repertoire features. In the raw uncorrected reads, each unique combination of TCR and UMI appeared on average more than ten times. In non-small cell lung cancer, the study made a quantitative comparison of TCR alpha and beta repertoires among multiple tumor regions, matched nontumor lung and blood. Both alpha and beta chains were TCR-sequenced in samples taken at surgery, namely 220 tumor regions, roughly 64 matched nontumor lung samples and 45 to 60 PBMC samples. What the work shows at the level of the full study, not this receptor alone: Additional single-cell paired TCR alpha and beta sequencing was considered necessary to confirm, at a functional level, the hypothesis that regional TCRs recognize regional mutations. Ubiquitous expanded tumor TCRs showed up in blood more often at tumor resection than at routine follow-up.

By share, this clonotype ranks as medium-sized (0.01 to 0.1%). Its antigen remains unidentified. Per-base qualities were not stored, and no clone one base away is much larger. Library method: 5' RACE. The sample was run on a NextSeq 500. In the TCR library protocol, a unique molecular identifier was attached to each TCR cDNA molecule so that PCR and sequencing errors could be corrected. The authors processed their data as follows. TCR identification, UMI-based error correction and CDR3 extraction were all carried out with Decombinator tools. Expanded TCRs were defined as those above a frequency of 2 per 1,000, corresponding to the top 1% of the tumor frequency distribution. Renyi diversity was calculated using the R vegan package after each repertoire was subsampled 100 times to 5,000 TCRs. CDR3 similarity networks were built from amino acid triplet string-kernel similarity, with CDR3s being connected when pairwise similarity was above 0.82. The public reads were run again by TCRdb, first through fastp at Q25 and then through MiXCR, and only productive beta chains were kept. Merged by CDR3 protein, the rows form single entries marked with the most common genes and DNA. TCRdb's processing, not the authors' own work, is the source of the V and J calls. The sample table lists about 2,000 distinct CDR3 sequences, 18% of them with a count of one. The ten largest clonotypes hold roughly 40% of the sample.

V is clipped by 5 bases and J by 2 bases, and the sequence between their germline boundaries is 16 bases long. Including the terminal cysteine and phenylalanine, the CDR3 comprises 16 residues. Only the CDR3 DNA is retained, 48 bases long and in frame from the first base. Reading the germline V gene gives CDR1 SGHTA and CDR2 FQGNSA. This specimen's time point label, interpreted: sample taken at primary tumor resection. For TCR sequencing, whole RNA was extracted from tumor and nontumor lung tissue, or from cryopreserved PBMC samples, and no cell sorting was done. Donors were some 70 patients with early-stage, untreated non-small cell lung cancer from the lung TRACERx cohort. Only patients for whom sufficient RNA was available from at least two tumor regions were selected for TCR sequencing.

This clonotype was obtained from a male donor with early-stage non-small cell lung cancer. The sequence joins TRBV7-2 to TRBJ1-5; the D gene is perhaps TRBD1, on 5 matching bases. The material was PBMCs, obtained at surgery. The base sequence is TGTGCCAGCAGCCAAAAGAGCGGGGGAGGCAATCAGCCCCAGCATTTT. Translated, it reads CASSQKSGGGNQPQHF.